This TCR beta chain was sequenced in a study of cytomegalovirus exposure and HLA in healthy donors. Points from the study as a whole: In an earlier analysis, most TCR beta V segments were productive about 87% or about 30% of the time.

The PCR had 60 Vbeta and 13 Jbeta primers. Sequencing used immunoSEQ multiplex PCR; TCRdb keeps in-frame clones, though not all of them. This table holds 100,000 or so clones, approximately 69% found once. The CDR3 contains 15 residues. The V segment lost 5 bases and the J segment 3 bases; nucleotides outside the gene matches: 6. Germline assignment: CDR1 MNHEY and CDR2 SMNVEV (reference sequence). In regard to this clone: Antigen specificity is unknown.

The sample was PBMCs. The V and J genes are TRBV27 and TRBJ2-7; TRBD1 matches 11 bases. This TCR was recovered from a man aged 30 to 45 in good health and CMV-seronegative. The CDR3 region has the DNA TGTGCCAGCAGTAGATTCGGGACAGGGGGCTACGAGCAGTACTTC. Encoded protein: CASSRFGTGGYEQYF.